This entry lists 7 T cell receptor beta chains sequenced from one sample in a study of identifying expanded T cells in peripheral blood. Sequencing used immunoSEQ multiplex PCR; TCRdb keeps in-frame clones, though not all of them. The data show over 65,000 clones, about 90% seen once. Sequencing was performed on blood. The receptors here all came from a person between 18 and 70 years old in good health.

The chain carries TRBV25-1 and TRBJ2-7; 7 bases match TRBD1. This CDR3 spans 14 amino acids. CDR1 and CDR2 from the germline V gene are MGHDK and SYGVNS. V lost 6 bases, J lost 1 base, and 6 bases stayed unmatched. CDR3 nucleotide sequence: TGTGCCAGCAGGAGAACGGGACAGTCCTACGAGCAGTACTTC. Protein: CASRRTGQSYEQYF.

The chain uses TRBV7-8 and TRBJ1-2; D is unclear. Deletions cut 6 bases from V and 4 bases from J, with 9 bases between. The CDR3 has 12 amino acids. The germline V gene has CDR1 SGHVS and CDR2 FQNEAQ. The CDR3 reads CASSREGYGYTF. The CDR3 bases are TGTGCCAGCAGTCGGGAGGGCTATGGCTACACCTTC.

The CDR3 DNA reads TGTGCCAGCTCACCGAGCTCCTACGAGCAGTACTTC. Encoded protein: CASSPSSYEQYF. The genes are TRBV18 and TRBJ2-7; D remains ambiguous. Germline values: CDR1 KGHSH, CDR2 LQKENI. The CDR3 covers 12 residues. Trimming left V 3 bases short and J 0 bases short, with 3 bases between.

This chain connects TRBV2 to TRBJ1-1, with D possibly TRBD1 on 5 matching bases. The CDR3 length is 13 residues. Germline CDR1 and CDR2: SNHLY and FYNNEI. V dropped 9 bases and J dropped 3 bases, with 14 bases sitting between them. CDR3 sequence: CASARDGYTEAFF. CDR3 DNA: TGTGCCAGTGCTAGGGACGGCTACACTGAAGCTTTCTTT.

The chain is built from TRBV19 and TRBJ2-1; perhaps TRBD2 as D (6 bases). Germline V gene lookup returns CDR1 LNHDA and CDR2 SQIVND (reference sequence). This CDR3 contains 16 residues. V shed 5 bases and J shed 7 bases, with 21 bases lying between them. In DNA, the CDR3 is TGTGCCAGTAGTCGGGGGATTGCCAGAGGACGAAATGAGCAGTTCTTC. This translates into CASSRGIARGRNEQFF.

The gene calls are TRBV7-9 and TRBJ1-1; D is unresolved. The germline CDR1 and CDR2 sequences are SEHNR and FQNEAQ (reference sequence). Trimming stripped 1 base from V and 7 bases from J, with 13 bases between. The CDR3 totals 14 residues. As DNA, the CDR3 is TGTGCCAGCAGCTTAGTCGTCCAAAGCATTGAAGCTTTCTTT. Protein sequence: CASSLVVQSIEAFF.

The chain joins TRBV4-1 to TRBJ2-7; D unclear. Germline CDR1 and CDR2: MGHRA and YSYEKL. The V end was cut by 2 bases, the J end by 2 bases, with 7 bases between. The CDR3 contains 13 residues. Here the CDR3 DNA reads TGCGCCAGCAGCCAAAACATTGCCTACGAGCAGTACTTC. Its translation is CASSQNIAYEQYF.